This is a list of T cell receptor beta chains from one sample in a study of radiotherapy plus CTLA-4 blockade in lung cancer. Only in-frame clones appear in the TCRdb table, and some are missing; sequencing was by immunoSEQ multiplex PCR. In the table there are some 66,000 clones, under 85% of which are singletons. This sample comprised peripheral blood, obtained from a patient treated with radiotherapy plus ipilimumab. These receptors were taken from a human donor with non-small cell lung cancer who had a partial response to radiotherapy plus ipilimumab. Both conserved end residues are part of each CDR3. D genes are given only for firm matches. A clone size is listed for some rows: how often the clone was seen (once, few, many), or a class if it is expanded.

D gene	V gene	J gene	clone size	CDR3 DNA	CDR3 protein
TRBD2	TRBV7-2	TRBJ2-1	.	TGTGCCAGCAGCTTGAGCGGGAGGGCTGAGCAGTTCTTC	CASSLSGRAEQFF
TRBD1	TRBV5-4	TRBJ2-2	.	TGTGCCAGCAGCTTGGTGGTGGGACAGGGCAACACCGGGGAGCTGTTTTTT	CASSLVVGQGNTGELFF
TRBD1	TRBV7-9	TRBJ1-5	.	TGTGCCAGCAGCTCGACAGGGCCCTCCTGGACCCAGCATTTT	CASSSTGPSWTQHF
TRBD1	TRBV30	TRBJ2-7	.	TGTGCCTGGAGTAGGACAGGGATCTACGAGCAGTACTTC	CAWSRTGIYEQYF
.	TRBV5-4	TRBJ2-1	.	TGTGCCAGCAGCTCGCCGGGGGCGGGAGCTAGGAATGAGCAGTTCTTC	CASSSPGAGARNEQFF
.	TRBV28	TRBJ1-1	.	TGTGCCAGCAGTTCCAACTCGCCCCCTGAAGCTTTCTTT	CASSSNSPPEAFF
TRBD1	TRBV9	TRBJ2-3	.	TGTGCCAGCAGCTCCACCCGGGACAGGGGGATGAGAGATACGCAGTATTTT	CASSSTRDRGMRDTQYF
.	TRBV6-1	TRBJ2-4	.	TGTGCCAGCAGTGGCGGGGCCTCTAGAAACATTCAGTACTTC	CASSGGASRNIQYF
.	TRBV19	TRBJ1-1	.	TGTGCCAGTAGTATAAGGGGTAACACTGAAGCTTTCTTT	CASSIRGNTEAFF
.	TRBV28	TRBJ1-1	.	TGTGCCAGCAGTTTAGTGGGGGCACCCGGAGAAGCTTTCTTT	CASSLVGAPGEAFF
.	TRBV18	TRBJ2-5	few	TGTGCCAGCTCACTGGGATCAACGGGGGAGACCCAGTACTTC	CASSLGSTGETQYF
.	TRBV6-5	TRBJ1-2	medium-sized	TGTGCCAGCAGTTACTCATTTAGCAGGGCTGGCTACACCTTC	CASSYSFSRAGYTF
.	TRBV28	TRBJ1-5	.	TGTGCCAGCAGTCCAAACGGTGCATGGCAGCCCCAGCATTTT	CASSPNGAWQPQHF
TRBD1	TRBV5-1	TRBJ2-1	.	TGCGCCAGCAGCGGGGACAGGGGGCCCAATGAGCAGTTCTTC	CASSGDRGPNEQFF
.	TRBV15	TRBJ1-1	.	TGTGCCACCAGCAGAGAAAGACAGAACCATGAAGCTTTCTTT	CATSRERQNHEAFF
TRBD2	TRBV5-1	TRBJ2-7	.	TGCGCCAGCAGCTTGGGGAGCGGGAATCACCCCGAGCAGTACTTC	CASSLGSGNHPEQYF
TRBD1	TRBV30	TRBJ1-2	.	TGTGCCTGGAGCGGAGGACAGGGGCGAAATCCCCAAAGGGGGACCTTC	CAWSGGQGRNPQRGTF
.	TRBV2	TRBJ1-1	.	TGTGCCAGCAGTGAAGCCAGGTACAACACTGAAGCTTTCTTT	CASSEARYNTEAFF
TRBD1	TRBV4-1	TRBJ1-5	.	TGCGCCAGCAGCCAAGATGGCGACAGGGGAGGGTATAGCAATCAGCCCCAGCATTTT	CASSQDGDRGGYSNQPQHF
TRBD2	TRBV27	TRBJ2-7	.	TGTGCCAGCAGTTTAAGGTCTAGCGGGGACTACGAGCAGTACTTC	CASSLRSSGDYEQYF
TRBD2	TRBV19	TRBJ2-5	.	TGTGCCAGTACGCGGGGCGGGAGGGCCAAGGAGACCCAGTACTTC	CASTRGGRAKETQYF
TRBD2	TRBV30	TRBJ2-7	.	TGTGCCTGGGGTATAGATACCGGGACTAGTGGCGAGCAGTACTTC	CAWGIDTGTSGEQYF
.	TRBV5-5	TRBJ2-5	.	TGTGCCAGCAGCTTGGGCGGCCAAGAGACCCAGTACTTC	CASSLGGQETQYF
TRBD1	TRBV27	TRBJ2-2	.	TGTGCCAGCAGTTTATCGAAAGTCGGACAGGGAAGCACCGGGGAGCTGTTTTTT	CASSLSKVGQGSTGELFF
TRBD2	TRBV2	TRBJ2-7	.	TGTGCCAGCCGAGGGGTTACTAGCGGACAATACGAGCAGTACTTC	CASRGVTSGQYEQYF
TRBD2	TRBV4-1	TRBJ2-1	once	TGCGCCAGCAGCCAGACTAGCGGAGCTAGCTCCTACAATGAGCAGTTCTTC	CASSQTSGASSYNEQFF
.	TRBV4-2	TRBJ2-3	.	TGTGCCAGCAGCCAAGACCCAGCGGGCCAAACAGCAGATACGCAGTATTTT	CASSQDPAGQTADTQYF
TRBD2	TRBV15	TRBJ2-7	.	TGTGCCACCAGCAGAGATGGGAGGGGAACCTCCTACGAGCAGTACTTC	CATSRDGRGTSYEQYF
.	TRBV28	TRBJ2-5	.	TGTGCCAGCAGCCTCCACGGAGGCGGTGAGACCCAGTACTTC	CASSLHGGGETQYF
TRBD1	TRBV5-1	TRBJ1-3	.	TGCGCCAGCAGCCCAGGACAGGGAGCGGGAAACACCATATATTTT	CASSPGQGAGNTIYF
TRBD2	TRBV18	TRBJ2-7	.	TGTGCCAGCTCGGGGGGGACTAGCGGGCCTTACGAGCAGTACTTC	CASSGGTSGPYEQYF
.	TRBV27	TRBJ1-1	.	TGTGCCAGCAGTTTGGCAGGGGTTGGAACTGAAGCTTTCTTT	CASSLAGVGTEAFF
.	TRBV6-6	TRBJ1-3	.	TGTGCCAGCAGGCAGACTGGAAACACCATATATTTT	CASRQTGNTIYF
TRBD1	TRBV4-1	TRBJ2-7	.	TGCGCCAGCAGCCATGCTGGGACAGATTTCTCCTACGAGCAGTACTTC	CASSHAGTDFSYEQYF
TRBD1	TRBV5-4	TRBJ1-3	.	TGTGCCAGCAGCCCCGGGGGACAGAACTCTGGAAACACCATATATTTT	CASSPGGQNSGNTIYF
TRBD1	TRBV5-4	TRBJ2-7	.	TGTGCCAGCAGCTTGACAGGGGGCTACGAGCAGTACTTC	CASSLTGGYEQYF
TRBD1	TRBV5-1	TRBJ2-5	.	TGCGCCAGCAGCTCTCCGACAGGGCTGGAGACCCAGTACTTC	CASSSPTGLETQYF
.	TRBV7-9	TRBJ2-6	.	TGTGCCAGCGGGCCGATCCGGGACAATTCCGTCCTGACTTTC	CASGPIRDNSVLTF
TRBD2	TRBV6-1	TRBJ2-3	few	TGTGCCAGCACTGGGACTAGCGGGGAAAAGCAGTATTTT	CASTGTSGEKQYF
TRBD1	TRBV5-1	TRBJ2-1	.	TGCGCCAGCAGCCCAACCCCGGACAGGGGCGAGCAGTTCTTC	CASSPTPDRGEQFF
TRBD1	TRBV2	TRBJ1-1	.	TGTGCCAGCAGACGGGACAGCGAAGCTTTCTTT	CASRRDSEAFF
TRBD1	TRBV27	TRBJ1-1	.	TGTGCCAGCAGTTTAGGGGACAGAACTGAAGCTTTCTTT	CASSLGDRTEAFF
TRBD1	TRBV27	TRBJ2-7	few	TGTGCCAGCAGTTTATTACCAACAGGGGTTCACTACGAGCAGTACTTC	CASSLLPTGVHYEQYF
.	TRBV7-9	TRBJ2-1	.	TGTGCCAGCAGCTTGGGGGGGGCAATAGATGAGCAGTTCTTC	CASSLGGAIDEQFF
TRBD2	TRBV7-3	TRBJ2-1	.	TGTGCCAGCAGCTCCGGGGGGGCGACAGCGCAGTTCTTC	CASSSGGATAQFF
TRBD2	TRBV5-4	TRBJ2-2	.	TGTGCCAGCAGCCCGCCCGGGACTAGAGGGAGCACCGGGGAGCTGTTTTTT	CASSPPGTRGSTGELFF
TRBD2	TRBV11-2	TRBJ2-3	.	TGTGCCAGCAGTCCTCGGGGGGGCAGCACAGATACGCAGTATTTT	CASSPRGGSTDTQYF
.	TRBV14	TRBJ2-7	.	TGTGCCAGCAGTACTTTACTTCTAAGCGAGCAGTACTTC	CASSTLLLSEQYF
.	TRBV6-1	TRBJ2-5	once	TGTGCCAGCAGTGAACCCGACAGCCAAGAGACCCAGTACTTC	CASSEPDSQETQYF
.	TRBV18	TRBJ1-3	once	TGTGCCAGCTCACCAAACAGGGACTCTGGAAACACCATATATTTT	CASSPNRDSGNTIYF
.	TRBV7-2	TRBJ1-3	.	TGTGCCAGCAGCTTAGATAGGGCCGGAACAGGTGGAAACACCATATATTTT	CASSLDRAGTGGNTIYF
.	TRBV5-3	TRBJ1-5	.	TGTGCCAGAAGCGGCCCCATGCCCCAGCATTTT	CARSGPMPQHF
TRBD1	TRBV27	TRBJ2-2	.	TGTGCCACCACGGGACAGGGGGACACCGGGGAGCTGTTTTTT	CATTGQGDTGELFF
.	TRBV9	TRBJ2-7	.	TGTGCCAGCAGCGTCGGACAGGGAGGGGTATCTGAGCAGTACTTC	CASSVGQGGVSEQYF
.	TRBV30	TRBJ1-5	.	TGTGCCTGGTCCCCACGGGGGGCGTTTGGCAATCAGCCCCAGCATTTT	CAWSPRGAFGNQPQHF
TRBD1	TRBV30	TRBJ1-1	.	TGTGCCTGGAGTTCACAGGACAGGGGGTATTCAGAAGCTTTCTTT	CAWSSQDRGYSEAFF